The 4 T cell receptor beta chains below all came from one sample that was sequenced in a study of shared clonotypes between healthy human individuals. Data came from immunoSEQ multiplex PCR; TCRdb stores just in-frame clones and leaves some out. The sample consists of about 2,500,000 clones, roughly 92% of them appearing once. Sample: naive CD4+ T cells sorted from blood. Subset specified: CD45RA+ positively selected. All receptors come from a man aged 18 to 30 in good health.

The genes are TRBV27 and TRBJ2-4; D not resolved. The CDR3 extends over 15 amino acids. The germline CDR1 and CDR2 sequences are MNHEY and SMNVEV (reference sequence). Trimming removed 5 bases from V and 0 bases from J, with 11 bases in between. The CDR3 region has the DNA TGTGCCAGCAGTGAAAGTGTGGGAGCCAAAAACATTCAGTACTTC. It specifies CASSESVGAKNIQYF.

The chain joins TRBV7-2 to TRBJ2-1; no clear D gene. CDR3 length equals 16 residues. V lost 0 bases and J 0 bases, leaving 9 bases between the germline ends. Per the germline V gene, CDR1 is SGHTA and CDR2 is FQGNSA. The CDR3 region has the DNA TGTGCCAGCAGCTTAGCACTACTTAACTCCTACAATGAGCAGTTCTTC. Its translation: CASSLALLNSYNEQFF.

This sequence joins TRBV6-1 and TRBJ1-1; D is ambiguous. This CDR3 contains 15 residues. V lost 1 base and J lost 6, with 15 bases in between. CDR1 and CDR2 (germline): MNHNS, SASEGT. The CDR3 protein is CASSEEWPPRAEAFF. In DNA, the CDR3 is TGTGCCAGCAGTGAAGAATGGCCACCGAGGGCTGAAGCTTTCTTT.

CDR3 nucleotide sequence: TGTGCCAGTAGTCCCGGGGCTAGCGGGACCACCGGGGAGCTGTTTTTT. Protein: CASSPGASGTTGELFF. V gene TRBV19 combines with J gene TRBJ2-2; 9 bases match TRBD2. The trim removed 5 bases at V and 4 bases at J, leaving 8 bases unmatched. The CDR3 sequence is 16 residues long. CDR1 and CDR2 (germline): LNHDA, SQIVND (reference sequence).